The rows below give T cell receptor beta chains drawn from one sample of a study of cytomegalovirus exposure and HLA in healthy donors. The repertoire was sequenced with immunoSEQ multiplex PCR; TCRdb's copy has only in-frame clones and lacks some. The sample contains about 140,000 clones, approximately 85% of which appear only once. The sample comprised PBMCs. All receptors come from a woman younger than 45 in good health and CMV-seronegative. Each CDR3 is given with its conserved first and last residue. A D gene is named only where the DNA matches it firmly. Some rows mark clone size as missing; the rest say once, few, many or name a class of expanded clone.

size	V	J	D	length	DNA	CDR3
NA	TRBV18	TRBJ2-5	TRBD2	16	TGTGCCAGCTCACCAGTTAGCGGGGGGGTCCAAGAGACCCAGTACTTC	CASSPVSGGVQETQYF
NA	TRBV10-2	TRBJ2-5	TRBD2	15	TGCGCCAGCAAAAGAGCGGGGGGGCGACTGGAGACCCAGTACTTC	CASKRAGGRLETQYF
NA	TRBV6-1	TRBJ1-6	TRBD1	14	TGTGCCAGCAGTGATCTCAGGGGGAACTCACCCCTCCACTTT	CASSDLRGNSPLHF
NA	TRBV9	TRBJ2-3	NA	13	TGTGCCAGCAGCGTAGCACTACAAGGTACGCAGTATTTT	CASSVALQGTQYF
NA	TRBV7-3	TRBJ2-3	NA	16	TGTGCCAGCAGCCGTAAGGGCGGGGTTGGCACAGATACGCAGTATTTT	CASSRKGGVGTDTQYF
NA	TRBV6-5	TRBJ2-3	TRBD1	14	TGTGCCAGCAGTTACTTTACAGGGGCGGATACGCAGTATTTT	CASSYFTGADTQYF
NA	TRBV6-6	TRBJ1-2	NA	12	TGTGCCAGCAGTGGACCAGGGGTCGGCTACACCTTC	CASSGPGVGYTF
NA	TRBV4-2	TRBJ2-1	NA	14	TGTGCCAGCAGCCAACGCGGGATGCACAGTGAGCAGTTCTTC	CASSQRGMHSEQFF
few	TRBV2	TRBJ2-7	NA	13	TGTGCCAAGGGGGGGACAGGCTTCTACGAGCAGTACTTC	CAKGGTGFYEQYF
NA	TRBV5-1	TRBJ1-6	NA	14	TGCGCCAGCAGCTTGGGCCAGAGAGGTTCACCCCTCCACTTT	CASSLGQRGSPLHF
NA	TRBV5-6	TRBJ1-1	NA	14	TGTGCCAGCAGCTTCCCCAACATGAACACTGAAGCTTTCTTT	CASSFPNMNTEAFF
NA	TRBV7-8	TRBJ1-2	TRBD1	14	TGTGCCAGCAGCTTAGGGGGACAGGCCTATGGCTACACCTTC	CASSLGGQAYGYTF
NA	TRBV7-2	TRBJ2-3	TRBD2	15	TGTGCCAGCAGCTTCGGGGGGATGGGGAGAGATACGCAGTATTTT	CASSFGGMGRDTQYF